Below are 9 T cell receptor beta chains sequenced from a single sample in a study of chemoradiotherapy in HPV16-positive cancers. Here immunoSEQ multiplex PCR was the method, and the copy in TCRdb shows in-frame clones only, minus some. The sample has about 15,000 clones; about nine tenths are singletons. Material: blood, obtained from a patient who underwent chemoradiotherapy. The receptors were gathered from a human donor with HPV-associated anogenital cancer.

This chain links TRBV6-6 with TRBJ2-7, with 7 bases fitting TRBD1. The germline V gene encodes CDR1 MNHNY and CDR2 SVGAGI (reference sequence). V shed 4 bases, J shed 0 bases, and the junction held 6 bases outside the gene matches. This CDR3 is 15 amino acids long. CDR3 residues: CASSSGRTGSYEQYF. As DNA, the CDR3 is TGTGCCAGCAGTTCCGGTCGGACAGGCTCCTACGAGCAGTACTTC.

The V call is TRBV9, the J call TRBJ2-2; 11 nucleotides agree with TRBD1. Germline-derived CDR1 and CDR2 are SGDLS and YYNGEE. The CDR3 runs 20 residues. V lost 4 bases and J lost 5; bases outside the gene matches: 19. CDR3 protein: CASSSNRDRGLTRRTGELFF. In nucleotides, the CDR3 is TGTGCCAGCAGCTCAAACCGGGACAGGGGGTTAACCCGTAGGACCGGGGAGCTGTTTTTT.

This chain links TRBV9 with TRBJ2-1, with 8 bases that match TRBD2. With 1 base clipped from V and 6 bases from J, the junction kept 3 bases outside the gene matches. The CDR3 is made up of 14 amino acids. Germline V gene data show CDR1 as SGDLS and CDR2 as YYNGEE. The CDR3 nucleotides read TGTGCCAGCAGCGTATCGAGCGGGAGCAATGAGCAGTTCTTC. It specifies CASSVSSGSNEQFF.

CDR3 in amino acids: CASSAGTGGYQPQHF. In nucleotides, the CDR3 is TGTGCCAGCAGTGCCGGGACAGGGGGCTATCAGCCCCAGCATTTT. The chain couples TRBV27 to TRBJ1-5, with 12 nucleotides matching TRBD1. The V and J ends lost 5 bases and 5 bases, in that order; junction bases with no gene match: 4. The CDR3 totals 15 residues. The germline V gene has CDR1 MNHEY and CDR2 SMNVEV (reference sequence).

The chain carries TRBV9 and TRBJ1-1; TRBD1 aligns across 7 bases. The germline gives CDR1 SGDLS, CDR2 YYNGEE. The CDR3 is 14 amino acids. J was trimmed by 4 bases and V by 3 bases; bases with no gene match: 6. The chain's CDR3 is CASSGQGGGTEAFF. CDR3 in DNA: TGTGCCAGCAGCGGACAGGGTGGGGGCACTGAAGCTTTCTTT.

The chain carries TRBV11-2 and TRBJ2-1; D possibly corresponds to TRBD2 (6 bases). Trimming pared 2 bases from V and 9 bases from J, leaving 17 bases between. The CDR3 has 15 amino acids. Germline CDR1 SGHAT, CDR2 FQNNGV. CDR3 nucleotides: TGTGCCAGCAGCTTATACTTAGGCGGGGTCGGTGAGCAGTTCTTC. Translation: CASSLYLGGVGEQFF.

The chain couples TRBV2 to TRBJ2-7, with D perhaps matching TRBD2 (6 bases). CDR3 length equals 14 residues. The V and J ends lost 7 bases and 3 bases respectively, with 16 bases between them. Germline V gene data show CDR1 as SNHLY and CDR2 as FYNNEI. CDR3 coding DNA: TGTGCCAGCAAGATTAGCGGAGCGGGCTACGAGCAGTACTTC. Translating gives CASKISGAGYEQYF.

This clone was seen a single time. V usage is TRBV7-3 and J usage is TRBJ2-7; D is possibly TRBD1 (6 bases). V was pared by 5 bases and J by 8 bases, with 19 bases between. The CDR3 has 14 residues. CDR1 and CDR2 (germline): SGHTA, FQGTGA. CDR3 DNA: TGTGCCAGCAGCCGAAATCCGGCAGGGGCAAAGCAGTACTTC. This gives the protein CASSRNPAGAKQYF.

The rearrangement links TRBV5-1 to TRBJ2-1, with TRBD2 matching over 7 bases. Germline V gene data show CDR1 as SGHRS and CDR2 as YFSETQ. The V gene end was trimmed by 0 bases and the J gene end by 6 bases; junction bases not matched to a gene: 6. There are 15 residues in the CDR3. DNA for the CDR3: TGCGCCAGCAGCTTGGGACTAGCAATCAGCAATGAGCAGTTCTTC. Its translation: CASSLGLAISNEQFF.